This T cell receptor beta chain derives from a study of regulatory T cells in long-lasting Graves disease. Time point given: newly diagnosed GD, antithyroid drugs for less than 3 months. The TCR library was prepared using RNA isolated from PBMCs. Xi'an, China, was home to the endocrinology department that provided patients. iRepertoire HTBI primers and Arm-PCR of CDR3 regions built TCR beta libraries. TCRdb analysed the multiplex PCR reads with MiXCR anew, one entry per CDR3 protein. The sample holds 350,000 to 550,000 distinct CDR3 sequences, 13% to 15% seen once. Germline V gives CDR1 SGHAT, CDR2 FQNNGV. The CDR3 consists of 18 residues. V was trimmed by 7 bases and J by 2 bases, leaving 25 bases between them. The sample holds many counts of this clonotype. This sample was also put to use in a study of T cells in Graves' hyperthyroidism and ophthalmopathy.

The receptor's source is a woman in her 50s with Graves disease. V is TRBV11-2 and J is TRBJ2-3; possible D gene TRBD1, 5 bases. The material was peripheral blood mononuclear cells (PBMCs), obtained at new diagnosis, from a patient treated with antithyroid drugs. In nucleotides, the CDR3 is TGTGCCAGCACTCTAAAGTCCCGAGGACACACCTTCACAGATACGCAGTATTTT. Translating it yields CASTLKSRGHTFTDTQYF.